This T cell receptor (beta chain) was captured by sequencing in a study of T cells in Graves' hyperthyroidism and ophthalmopathy. Amplification yielded TCR beta CDR3 regions, with RNA transcripts as the source. First-round RT-PCR targeting the TCR CDR3 was performed with the HTBI primer set. TCRdb redid the calling of the multiplex PCR reads with MiXCR, one entry per CDR3 protein. This table has 660,000 or so distinct CDR3 sequences, nearly 45% appearing once. CDR3 length equals 14 residues. Germline V gives CDR1 KGHDR, CDR2 SFDVKD. V lost 10 bases to trimming and J lost 2 bases; unmatched junction nucleotides: 6.

Sample: peripheral blood or thyroid tissue (not recorded which). The chain is built from TRBV24-1 and TRBJ2-2; 7 bases fit TRBD1. The sequence was obtained from an adult man with Graves' disease, either hyperthyroidism or ophthalmopathy (not recorded which). CDR3 amino acids: CATQTGSNTGELFF. CDR3 DNA: TGTGCCACTCAGACAGGGTCTAACACCGGGGAGCTGTTTTTT.